The 10 T cell receptor beta chains below all came from one sample that was sequenced in a study of neurological immune-mediated disorders. Time point indicated: longitudinal time-point 1 (baseline). TCRdb called the 5' RACE reads again in MiXCR, with one record for every CDR3 protein. The sample lists 50,000 to 70,000 distinct CDR3 sequences; roughly 10% were seen once. The specimen was PBMCs. These receptors all come from a male donor with HTLV-1-associated myelopathy (HAM/TSP).

This clonotype was detected many times. This chain connects TRBV2 to TRBJ1-5; D might be TRBD1 (5 bases). Germline V CDR1 and CDR2: SNHLY, FYNNEI. Trimming left V 2 bases short and J 10 bases short, with 15 bases between. This CDR3 comprises 14 residues. The CDR3 DNA is TGTGCCAGCAGTGAACAGGGCAGGTTAGAACCCCAGCATTTT. Its protein is CASSEQGRLEPQHF.

This clonotype has at least ten counts. V is TRBV12-3 or TRBV12-4 and J is TRBJ2-7; 8 nucleotides line up with TRBD1. The ends lost 5 bases at V and 2 bases at J; junction bases unmatched: 2. The CDR3 is 13 residues long. The DNA for the CDR3 is TGTGCCAGCAGTAGACAGGGGACCTACGAGCAGTACTTC. It is translated as CASSRQGTYEQYF.

This clonotype was counted at least ten times. The J gene is TRBJ1-1, the V gene TRBV12-3 or TRBV12-4; no firm D call. V was trimmed by 3 bases and J by 1 base, leaving 6 bases between them. This CDR3 has 13 residues. The CDR3 nucleotides read TGTGCCAGCAGTTTTCAGCCGAACACTGAAGCTTTCTTT. The encoded protein is CASSFQPNTEAFF.

This clonotype was seen at least ten times. V is TRBV20-1 and J is TRBJ2-4, with D perhaps assigned TRBD1 or TRBD2 (5 bases each). The ends were cut back, 4 bases at V and 2 bases at J, with 9 bases in the middle. CDR1 and CDR2 (germline): DFQATT, SNEGSKA (reference sequence). The CDR3 loop spans 13 amino acids. This CDR3 is CSAMGVSKNIQYF. In DNA, the CDR3 is TGCAGTGCTATGGGGGTTTCCAAAAACATTCAGTACTTC.

This clonotype appeared many times. The rearrangement links TRBV9 to TRBJ1-3, with D possibly being TRBD1 (5 bases). The CDR3 totals 15 residues. Germline CDR1 reads SGDLS; CDR2 reads YYNGEE. V shed 0 bases and J shed 0 bases, with 7 bases lying between them. CDR3 bases: TGTGCCAGCAGCGTAGGGGGGATCTCTGGAAACACCATATATTTT. It is translated as CASSVGGISGNTIYF. The complete variable domain, with remaining parts taken from reference TRBV9 and TRBJ1-3, reads DSGVTQTPKHLITATGQRVTLRCSPRSGDLSVYWYQQSLDQGLQFLIQYYNGEERAKGNILERFSAQQFPDLHSELNLSSLELGDSALYFCASSVGGISGNTIYFGEGSWLTVV.

In this sample, this clonotype turned up many times. V gene TRBV9 combines with J gene TRBJ1-1; unclear D gene. This CDR3 spans 12 amino acids. V was trimmed by 1 base and J by 4 bases, leaving 5 bases between them. Germline V gives CDR1 SGDLS, CDR2 YYNGEE. The CDR3: CASSVYGTEAFF. The CDR3 coding sequence is TGTGCCAGCAGCGTATACGGCACTGAAGCTTTCTTT.

The chain carries TRBV20-1 and TRBJ1-2; no definite D call. CDR3 size: 14 residues. V dropped 3 bases and J dropped 2 bases, with 13 bases sitting between them. CDR1 is DFQATT and CDR2 is SNEGSKA in the germline V gene (reference sequence). CDR3 in amino acids: CSASGGQANYGYTF. CDR3 nucleotide sequence: TGCAGTGCTAGTGGCGGGCAGGCAAACTATGGCTACACCTTC.

This clonotype has at least ten counts. In DNA form, the CDR3 reads TGTGCCAGCAGCTCAACCCCCGGAAGGTTTGATCAGCCCCAGCATTTT. Its translation: CASSSTPGRFDQPQHF. The chain links TRBV7-6 to TRBJ1-5, with D unresolved. The length of the CDR3 is 16 residues. Deletions cut 4 bases from V and 5 bases from J, with 18 bases between. Per germline, CDR1 SGHVS and CDR2 FNYEAQ. The full variable domain, rest sourced from reference TRBV7-6 and TRBJ1-5, is GAGVSQSPRYKVTKRGQDVALRCDPISGHVSLYWYRQALGQGPEFLTYFNYEAQQDKSGLPNDRFSAERPEGSISTLTIQRTEQRDSAMYRCASSSTPGRFDQPQHFGDGTRLSIL.

This clonotype was observed at least ten times. The rearrangement links TRBV3-1 to TRBJ2-7; no reliable D call. The CDR3 loop spans 13 amino acids. From germline, CDR1 is LGHDT and CDR2 YNNKEL (reference sequence). V lost 2 bases and J lost 3, with 8 bases in between. The CDR3 DNA follows: TGTGCCAGCAGCCAACTGGTCCGCTACGAGCAGTACTTC. This translates into CASSQLVRYEQYF.

This clonotype has at least ten counts. This chain joins TRBV10-2 and TRBJ1-5; tentative D call: TRBD1 (6 bases). V lost 5 bases, J lost 7 bases, and 12 bases lay in between. The CDR3 sequence is 13 residues long. CDR1 WSHSY and CDR2 SAAADI come from the germline V gene. CDR3 sequence reads: CASSYRVAQPQHF. Written as DNA, the CDR3 is TGCGCCAGCAGTTACAGGGTCGCGCAGCCCCAGCATTTT.